The clone carrying this T cell receptor beta chain was seen once. These data are taken from a study of cytomegalovirus exposure and HLA in healthy donors. A 120-subject validation cohort, separate from the approximately 670-subject first cohort, supplied the donors. Assay used: immunoSEQ multiplex PCR; TCRdb lists only in-frame clones, some missing. Among 57,000 or so clones listed, about 96% were seen once. Material for sequencing was PBMCs. The TCR comes from a man between 18 and 29 years old in good health and CMV-seronegative.

This CDR3 is CASRPAGTYEQYF. The CDR3 region has the DNA TGTGCCAGCAGACCCGCCGGGACCTACGAGCAGTACTTC. The chain joins TRBV28 to TRBJ2-7; D is perhaps TRBD2 (5 bases). This CDR3 is built from 13 residues. Germline V lookup: CDR1 MDHEN, CDR2 SYDVKM. V lost 6 bases and J lost 2, with 11 bases in between.